One T cell receptor beta chain is described in this entry. Its target antigen remains unknown. A junction boundary mismatches the germline segment, possibly from a read error. This sample is drawn from a study of T cells after yellow fever vaccination (dated by TCRdb to between 2018 and 2020). General notes on the study: The SMART-Seq v4 Ultra Low Input RNA kit was used to prepare libraries from fractions with low cell numbers. Two healthy male donors, one aged 18 to 29 and one aged 30 to 40 years, made up the cohort. To follow T-cell clones before and after both primary and booster YFV17D yellow fever vaccination, bulk TCR alpha and beta repertoires underwent longitudinal sequencing. Blood was drawn at multiple timepoints before and after primary and secondary immunization, with bulk PBMC replicates and cell subsets isolated. What the work shows at the level of the full study, not this receptor alone: The secondary T-cell response was found to be weaker but faster than the primary response, with a peak reached on day 5 rather than on day 15. Because the study included only a couple of donors, the extent to which the findings can be generalized is limited. A small share of clonotypes was detected in both CD4 and CD8 compartments, with the overlap likely arising from convergent recombination. FACS-sorted repertoires could contain abundant contaminating clonotypes from the bulk population, so computational filtering was required. After the booster, most clones that had expanded after primary vaccination were detected again (roughly 96% of CD4 and about 88% of CD8), suggesting broad maintenance of memory.

TCR cDNA was synthesized by 5'RACE template switching, which introduced a universal primer site and unique molecular identifiers. Priming of cDNA synthesis was performed from both the TCR alpha and TCR beta constant segments. Two PCR steps were used to amplify libraries, with sample barcodes and sequencing adapters being added in the second step. Sequencing of libraries was done on Illumina HiSeq 2500 (2x100 bp) or NovaSeq (2x150 bp). In the paper's pipeline: Reads were demultiplexed and collapsed into UMI consensus sequences with MIGEC, and V(D)J alignment was performed with MiXCR. Vaccine-responding clonotypes were identified with edgeR using replicate PBMC samples, with FDR below 0.01 and a log2 fold change above 5 up to day 15 being required. Each bulk clonotype was labeled CD4 or CD8 based on which sequenced repertoire, CD4 or CD8, contained the clonotype at higher abundance. In TCRdb, the public reads were trimmed at Q25 with fastp and aligned with MiXCR, with productive beta chains retained. Rows with one shared CDR3 protein collapse into an entry with the most common genes and DNA. The authors' filters were not applied to this entry. Recorded for this sample are hundreds of thousands of distinct CDR3 sequences; 6% to 8% of them occurred a single time. Over 12% of the sample comes from the top ten.

Reading the germline V gene (reference sequence) gives CDR1 SEHNR and CDR2 FQNEAQ. Including the terminal cysteine and phenylalanine, the CDR3 comprises 14 residues. Only the CDR3 part of the read is kept: 42 bases, read in frame from the first base. Explained via the paper, the treatment or condition label denotes: live attenuated yellow fever vaccine strain. At every blood-draw timepoint, two biological replicates of bulk PBMCs were collected. A standard Ficoll-Paque protocol was used to isolate PBMCs from peripheral blood. RNA was extracted with TriZol from bulk PBMCs, CD4 and CD8 fractions, and dextramer-positive and dextramer-negative fractions.

Recombination linked TRBV7-9 to TRBJ1-1, with the D gene too uncertain to name. The receptor comes from a man aged 25-45 years who received the YFV17D yellow fever vaccine. The source was PBMCs, collected 5 days after the yellow fever booster vaccination. The base sequence is TGTTGCAGCACCGATAGGGAGGGCGGAACTGAAGCTCTCTTT. It translates to CCSTDREGGTEALF.